This TCR beta chain was sequenced during a study of blood T cell repertoires in COVID-19. In the study overall: Sources were T cells, B-cell-depleted T cells, or PBMCs; the material itself was cDNA or gDNA.

This CDR3 has 14 amino acids. J was trimmed by 8 bases and V by 1 base; bases with no gene match: 3. CDR1 is LNHDA and CDR2 is SQIVND in the germline V gene (reference sequence). Per the original methods: It was from reference gene primer amplification that nucleated cell counts were estimated. This table comes from immunoSEQ multiplex PCR, and its TCRdb copy is limited to in-frame clones, with some not included. The DNA was the basis for D and trimming; V, J and clone size are from that table. This sample has approximately 200,000 clones, with roughly 80% found just once. The chain couples TRBV19 to TRBJ2-1; the match to TRBD2 covers 9 bases. Sequenced material: peripheral blood. The sequence came from a woman of 80 years or more with acute or convalescent COVID-19. The CDR3 DNA follows: TGTGCCAGTAGTATAGGGCGGGAGGGGGATGAGCAGTTCTTC. As protein: CASSIGREGDEQFF. Together with reference TRBV19 and TRBJ2-1, the CDR3 gives the full variable domain: DGGITQSPKYLFRKEGQNVTLSCEQNLNHDAMYWYRQDPGQGLRLIYYSQIVNDFQKGDIAEGYSVSREKKESFPLTVTSAQKNPTAFYLCASSIGREGDEQFFGPGTRLTVL.